The clone carrying this TCR beta chain was seen ten or more times. This sample is part of a study of blood T cells in healthy people across ages. The second PCR ran roughly 7 to 11 cycles with a sample-barcoded 5' primer and J-beta primers. TCRdb reanalysed the 5' RACE reads using MiXCR and keeps one entry per CDR3 protein. The sample lists 750,000 to 1,000,000 distinct CDR3 sequences, 25% to 30% occurring once. The ends were cut back, 5 bases at V and 1 base at J, with 15 bases in the middle. The CDR3 is made up of 16 amino acids. Germline CDR1 is SGHVS and CDR2 is FQNEAQ. The sample was also linked to a second study, of T cells of mothers and their children.

The chain employs TRBV7-8 and TRBJ1-5; the D gene is possibly TRBD1 (5 bases). The clonotype comes from a woman aged 40 to 50 in good health. The source material was blood. CDR3 DNA: TGTGCCAGCAGCGATCGGAGGAGGGACAGCAATCAGCCCCAGCATTTT. Translation: CASSDRRRDSNQPQHF.